This T cell receptor beta chain appears in the sequencing data of a study of patients and donors after allogeneic stem cell transplantation. This CDR3 comprises 18 residues. The germline V and J ends were trimmed by 0 bases and 0 bases, with 18 bases remaining between them. From germline, CDR1 is MNHEY and CDR2 SMNVEV (reference sequence). In TCRdb, the RT-PCR reads were re-called with MiXCR into one record per CDR3 protein. The top ten hold 5% to 7.5% of the sample, which has about 960,000 distinct CDR3 sequences, approximately 18% seen once. A few counts support this clonotype. This clonotype was sampled from a human donor who was either an allogeneic HSCT recipient or a stem cell or donor lymphocyte infusion donor (not recorded which). It is not recorded whose cells these are; they may come from a transplant donor. The chain couples TRBV27 to TRBJ2-7, with D unclear. Sequencing was done on a sample of blood, either unsorted or a sorted T cell fraction (not recorded which). The DNA of the CDR3 is TGTGCCAGCAGTTTATCGAATCCTAAGGACCTTAGCTCCTACGAGCAGTACTTC. Its protein product is CASSLSNPKDLSSYEQYF.